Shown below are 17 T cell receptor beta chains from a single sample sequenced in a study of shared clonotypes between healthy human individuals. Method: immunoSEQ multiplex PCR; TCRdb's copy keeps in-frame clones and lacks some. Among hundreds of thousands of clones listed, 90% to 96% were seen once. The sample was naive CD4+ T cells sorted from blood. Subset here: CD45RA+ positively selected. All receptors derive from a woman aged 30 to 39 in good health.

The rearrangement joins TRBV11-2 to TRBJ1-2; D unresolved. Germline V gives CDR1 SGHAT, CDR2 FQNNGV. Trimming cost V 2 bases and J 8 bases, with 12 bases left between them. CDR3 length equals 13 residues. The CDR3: CASSLHGWQGYTF. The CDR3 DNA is TGTGCCAGCAGCTTACATGGCTGGCAGGGCTACACCTTC.

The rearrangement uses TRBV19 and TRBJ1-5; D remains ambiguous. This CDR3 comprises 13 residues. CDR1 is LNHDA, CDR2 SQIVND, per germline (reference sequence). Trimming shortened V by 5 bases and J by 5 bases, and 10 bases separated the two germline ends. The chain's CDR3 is CASSERADQPQHF. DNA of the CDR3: TGTGCCAGTAGTGAAAGAGCTGATCAGCCCCAGCATTTT.

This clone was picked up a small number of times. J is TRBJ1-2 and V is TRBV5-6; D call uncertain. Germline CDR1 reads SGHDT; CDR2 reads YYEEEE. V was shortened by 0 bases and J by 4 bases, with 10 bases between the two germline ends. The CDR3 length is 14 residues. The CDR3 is CASSLAAIAYGYTF. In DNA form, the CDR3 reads TGTGCCAGCAGCTTGGCGGCTATAGCCTATGGCTACACCTTC.

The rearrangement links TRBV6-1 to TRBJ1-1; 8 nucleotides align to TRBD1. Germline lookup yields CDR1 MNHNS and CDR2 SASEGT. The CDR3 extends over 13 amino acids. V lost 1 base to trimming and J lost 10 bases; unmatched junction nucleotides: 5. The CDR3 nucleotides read TGTGCCAGCAGTGAAGGGCAGGGGGCCGGAGCTTTCTTT. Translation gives CASSEGQGAGAFF.

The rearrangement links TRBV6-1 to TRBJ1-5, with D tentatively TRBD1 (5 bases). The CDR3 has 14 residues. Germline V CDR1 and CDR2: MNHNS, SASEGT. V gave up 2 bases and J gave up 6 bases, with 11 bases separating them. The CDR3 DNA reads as TGTGCCAGCAGTGAAAGGGGTGGGAGTCAGCCCCAGCATTTT. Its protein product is CASSERGGSQPQHF.

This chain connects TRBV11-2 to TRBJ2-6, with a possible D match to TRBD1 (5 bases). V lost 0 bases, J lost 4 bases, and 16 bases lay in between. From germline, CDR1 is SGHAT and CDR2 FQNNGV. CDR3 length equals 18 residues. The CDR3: CASSLEGRHLTGANVLTF. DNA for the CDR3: TGTGCCAGCAGCTTAGAGGGGCGACACCTGACGGGGGCCAACGTCCTGACTTTC.

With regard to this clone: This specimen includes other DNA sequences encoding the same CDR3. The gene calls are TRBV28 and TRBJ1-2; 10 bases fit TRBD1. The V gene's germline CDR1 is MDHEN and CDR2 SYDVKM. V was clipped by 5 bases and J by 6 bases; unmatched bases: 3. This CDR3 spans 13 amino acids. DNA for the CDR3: TGTGCCAGCAGTCCAGGGACAGGGGATGGCTACACCTTC. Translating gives CASSPGTGDGYTF.

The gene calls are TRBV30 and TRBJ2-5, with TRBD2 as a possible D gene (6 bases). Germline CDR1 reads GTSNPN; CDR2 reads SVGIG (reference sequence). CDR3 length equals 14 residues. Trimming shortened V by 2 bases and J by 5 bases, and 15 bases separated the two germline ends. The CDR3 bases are TGTGCCTGGAGTCCACAACTAGCCCAGGAGACCCAGTACTTC. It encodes CAWSPQLAQETQYF.

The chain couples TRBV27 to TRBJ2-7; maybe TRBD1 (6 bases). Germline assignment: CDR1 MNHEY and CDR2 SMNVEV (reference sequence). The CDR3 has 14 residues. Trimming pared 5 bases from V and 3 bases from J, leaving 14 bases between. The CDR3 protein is CASSIQGFGYEQYF. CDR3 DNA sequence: TGTGCCAGCAGTATCCAGGGGTTCGGCTACGAGCAGTACTTC.

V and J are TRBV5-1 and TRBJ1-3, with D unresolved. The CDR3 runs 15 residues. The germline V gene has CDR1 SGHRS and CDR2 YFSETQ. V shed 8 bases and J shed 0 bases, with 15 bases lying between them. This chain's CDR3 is CASKQGDRSGNTIYF. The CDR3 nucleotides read TGCGCCAGTAAACAAGGAGACCGCTCTGGAAACACCATATATTTT.

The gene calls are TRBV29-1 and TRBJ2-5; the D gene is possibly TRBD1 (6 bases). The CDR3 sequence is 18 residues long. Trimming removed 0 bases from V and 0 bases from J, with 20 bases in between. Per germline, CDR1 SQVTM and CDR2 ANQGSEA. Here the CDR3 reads CSVEDHPGAGWDQETQYF. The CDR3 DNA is TGCAGCGTTGAAGATCATCCAGGGGCTGGGTGGGACCAAGAGACCCAGTACTTC.

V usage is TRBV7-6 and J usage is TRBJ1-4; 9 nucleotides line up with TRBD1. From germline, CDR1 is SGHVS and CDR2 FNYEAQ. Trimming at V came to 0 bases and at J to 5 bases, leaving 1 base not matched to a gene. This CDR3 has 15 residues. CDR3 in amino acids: CASSLATGGNEKLFF. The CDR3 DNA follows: TGTGCCAGCAGCTTAGCGACAGGGGGAAATGAAAAACTGTTTTTT.

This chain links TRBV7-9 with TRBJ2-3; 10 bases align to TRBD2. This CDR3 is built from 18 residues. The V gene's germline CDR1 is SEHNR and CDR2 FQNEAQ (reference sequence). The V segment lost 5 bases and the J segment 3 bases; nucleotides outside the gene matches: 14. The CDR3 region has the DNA TGTGCCAGCAGCCCCCAGCGGGAGGGCCTAAAGGGAACAGATACGCAGTATTTT. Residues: CASSPQREGLKGTDTQYF. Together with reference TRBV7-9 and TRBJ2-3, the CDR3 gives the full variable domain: DTGVSQNPRHKITKRGQNVTFRCDPISEHNRLYWYRQTLGQGPEFLTYFQNEAQLEKSRLLSDRFSAERPKGSFSTLEIQRTEQGDSAMYLCASSPQREGLKGTDTQYFGPGTRLTVL.

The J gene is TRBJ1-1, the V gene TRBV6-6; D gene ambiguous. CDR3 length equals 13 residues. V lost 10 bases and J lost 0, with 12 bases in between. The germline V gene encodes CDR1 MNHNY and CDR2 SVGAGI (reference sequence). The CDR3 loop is CATRQEMNTEAFF. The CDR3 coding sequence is TGTGCCACCCGACAAGAAATGAACACTGAAGCTTTCTTT.

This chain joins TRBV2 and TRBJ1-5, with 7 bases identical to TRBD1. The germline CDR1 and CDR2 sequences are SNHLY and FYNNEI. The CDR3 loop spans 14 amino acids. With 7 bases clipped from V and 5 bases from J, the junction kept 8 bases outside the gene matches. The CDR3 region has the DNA TGTGCCAGCAAGAAGGACAGGCGAGATCAGCCCCAGCATTTT. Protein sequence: CASKKDRRDQPQHF.

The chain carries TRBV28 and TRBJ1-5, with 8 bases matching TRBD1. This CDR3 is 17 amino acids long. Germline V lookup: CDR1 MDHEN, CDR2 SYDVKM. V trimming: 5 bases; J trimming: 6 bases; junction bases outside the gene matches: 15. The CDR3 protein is CASSILRPGQVTQPQHF. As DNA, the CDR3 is TGTGCCAGCAGTATCCTAAGACCGGGACAGGTTACTCAGCCCCAGCATTTT.

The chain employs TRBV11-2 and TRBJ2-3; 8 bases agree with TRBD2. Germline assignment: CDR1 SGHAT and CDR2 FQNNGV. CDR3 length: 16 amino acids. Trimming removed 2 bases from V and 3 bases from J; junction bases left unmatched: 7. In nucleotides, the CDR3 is TGTGCCAGCAGCTTAAGTGCCGGACTAGCAACAGATACGCAGTATTTT. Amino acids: CASSLSAGLATDTQYF.